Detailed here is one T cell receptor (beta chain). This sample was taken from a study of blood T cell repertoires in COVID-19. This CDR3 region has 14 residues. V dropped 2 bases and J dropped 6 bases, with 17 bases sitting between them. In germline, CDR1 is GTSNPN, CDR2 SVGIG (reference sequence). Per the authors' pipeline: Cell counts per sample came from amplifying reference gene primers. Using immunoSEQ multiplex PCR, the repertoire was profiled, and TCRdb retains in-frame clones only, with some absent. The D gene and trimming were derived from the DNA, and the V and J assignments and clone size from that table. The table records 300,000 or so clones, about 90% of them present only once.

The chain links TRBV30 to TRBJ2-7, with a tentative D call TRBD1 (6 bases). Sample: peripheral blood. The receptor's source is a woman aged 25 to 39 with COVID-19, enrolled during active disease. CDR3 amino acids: CAWSTGQIGTEQYF. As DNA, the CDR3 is TGTGCCTGGAGTACAGGACAGATAGGGACCGAGCAGTACTTC.